Presented here are 5 T cell receptor beta chains from one specimen sequenced in a study of shared clonotypes between healthy human individuals. This table comes from immunoSEQ multiplex PCR, and its TCRdb copy is limited to in-frame clones, with some not included. This table has over 700,000 clones, just under 75% appearing once. Sequences were obtained from memory CD4+ T cells sorted from blood. Subset given: CD45RA-negative fraction. The receptor set was obtained from a woman in her 30s in good health.

In this sample, this clone turned up once. The chain is built from TRBV6-1 and TRBJ1-1; D not certain. Trimming stripped 2 bases from V and 7 bases from J, with 14 bases between. The CDR3 is 14 residues long. Germline V gives CDR1 MNHNS, CDR2 SASEGT. CDR3 region: CASSEPPPEIEAFF. DNA of the CDR3: TGTGCCAGCAGTGAACCACCTCCGGAAATTGAAGCTTTCTTT.

The rearrangement links TRBV5-4 to TRBJ2-5; TRBD2 matches at 12 bases. The junction had 3 bases not matched to a gene; V was cut back by 4 bases and J by 2 bases. The CDR3 runs to 15 residues. The germline gives CDR1 SGHNT, CDR2 YYREEE (reference sequence). The CDR3 protein is CASSPGLAGQETQYF. DNA of the CDR3: TGTGCCAGCAGCCCCGGACTAGCGGGACAAGAGACCCAGTACTTC.

This clone was seen a few times. J is TRBJ2-2 and V is TRBV18; TRBD1 agrees at 8 bases. CDR1 and CDR2 from the germline V gene are KGHSH and LQKENI. After removal of 3 bases from V and 0 bases from J, the junction contained 3 bases not matched to a gene. The CDR3 runs 16 residues. As DNA, the CDR3 is TGTGCCAGCTCACCCTTGGACAGGGCGAACACCGGGGAGCTGTTTTTT. Encoded protein: CASSPLDRANTGELFF.

The V gene is TRBV20-1, the J gene TRBJ1-2, with no clear D. CDR1 DFQATT and CDR2 SNEGSKA come from the germline V gene (reference sequence). The length of the CDR3 is 11 residues. The V end was cut by 6 bases, the J end by 3 bases, with 8 bases between. Written as DNA, the CDR3 is TGCAGTGCGACCGTGGACTATGGCTACACCTTC. It yields the protein CSATVDYGYTF.

The genes are TRBV28 and TRBJ2-3; either TRBD1 or TRBD2 may fit D (5 bases each). CDR1 and CDR2 (germline): MDHEN, SYDVKM. This CDR3 has 15 residues. V lost 10 bases to trimming and J lost 6 bases, with 23 bases between them. CDR3 sequence reads: CATVLLGRMYDTQYF. The CDR3 DNA reads TGTGCCACCGTCCTTTTGGGACGGATGTACGATACGCAGTATTTT.